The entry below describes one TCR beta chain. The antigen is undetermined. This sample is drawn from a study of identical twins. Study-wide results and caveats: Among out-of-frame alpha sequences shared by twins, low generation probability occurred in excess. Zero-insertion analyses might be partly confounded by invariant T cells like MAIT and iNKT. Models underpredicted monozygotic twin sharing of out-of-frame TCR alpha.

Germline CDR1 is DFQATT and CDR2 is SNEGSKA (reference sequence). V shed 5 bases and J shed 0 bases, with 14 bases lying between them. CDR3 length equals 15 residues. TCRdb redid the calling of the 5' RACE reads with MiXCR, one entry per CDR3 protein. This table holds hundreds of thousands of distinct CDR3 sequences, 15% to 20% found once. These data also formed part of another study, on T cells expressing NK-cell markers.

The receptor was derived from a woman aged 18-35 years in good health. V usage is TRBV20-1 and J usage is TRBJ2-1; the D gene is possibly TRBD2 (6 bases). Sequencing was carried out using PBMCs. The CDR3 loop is CSARILAHSYNEQFF. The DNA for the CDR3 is TGCAGTGCTCGGATCCTAGCGCACTCCTACAATGAGCAGTTCTTC.